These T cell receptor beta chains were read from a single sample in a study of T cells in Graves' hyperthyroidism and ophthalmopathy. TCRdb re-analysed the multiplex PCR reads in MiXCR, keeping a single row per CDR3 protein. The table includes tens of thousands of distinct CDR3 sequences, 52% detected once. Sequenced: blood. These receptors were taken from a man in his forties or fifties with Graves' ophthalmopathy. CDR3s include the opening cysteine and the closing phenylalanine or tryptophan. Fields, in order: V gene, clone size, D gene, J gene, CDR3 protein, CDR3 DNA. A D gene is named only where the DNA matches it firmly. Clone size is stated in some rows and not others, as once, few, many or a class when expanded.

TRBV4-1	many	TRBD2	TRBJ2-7	CASRPSLAGEYEQYF	TGCGCCAGCAGACCATCACTAGCGGGAGAGTACGAGCAGTACTTC
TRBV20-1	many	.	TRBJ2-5	CSAREGAGETQYF	TGCAGTGCTAGAGAGGGGGCTGGAGAGACCCAGTACTTC
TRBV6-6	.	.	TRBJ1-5	CASRGLAGPYSNQPQHF	TGTGCCAGCAGGGGACTAGCGGGACCGTATAGCAATCAGCCCCAGCATTTT
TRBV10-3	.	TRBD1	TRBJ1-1	CAIRDGQGTEAFF	TGTGCCATCAGGGACGGACAGGGGACTGAAGCTTTCTTT
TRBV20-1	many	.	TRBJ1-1	CSASSTGGGNTEAFF	TGCAGTGCTAGCTCCACAGGCGGGGGAAACACTGAAGCTTTCTTT
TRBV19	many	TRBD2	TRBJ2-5	CASNPSGQETQYF	TGTGCCAGTAATCCTAGCGGACAAGAGACCCAGTACTTC
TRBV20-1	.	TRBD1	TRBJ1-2	CSASLPGTGGSNYGYTF	TGCAGTGCTAGCCTTCCCGGGACAGGGGGCTCTAACTATGGCTACACCTTC
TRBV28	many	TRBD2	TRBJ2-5	CASSTRGSGRRKTQYF	TGTGCCAGCAGTACCCGGGGTAGCGGGAGGAGAAAGACCCAGTACTTC
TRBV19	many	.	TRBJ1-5	CASRGRPYSNQPQHF	TGTGCCAGTAGAGGGAGGCCCTATAGCAATCAGCCCCAGCATTTT
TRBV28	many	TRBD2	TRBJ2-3	CASRRTSGRLTDTQYF	TGTGCCAGCAGACGTACTAGCGGGAGGTTAACAGATACGCAGTATTTT